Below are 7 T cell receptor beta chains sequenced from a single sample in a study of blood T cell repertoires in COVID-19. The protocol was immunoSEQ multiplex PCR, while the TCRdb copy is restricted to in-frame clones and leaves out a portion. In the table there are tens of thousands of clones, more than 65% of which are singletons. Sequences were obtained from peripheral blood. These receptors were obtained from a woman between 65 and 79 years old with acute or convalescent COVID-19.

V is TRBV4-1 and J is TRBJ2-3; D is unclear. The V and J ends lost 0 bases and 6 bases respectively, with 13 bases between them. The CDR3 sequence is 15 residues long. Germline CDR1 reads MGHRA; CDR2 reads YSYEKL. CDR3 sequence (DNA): TGCGCCAGCAGCCAAGATCGAATGTTGAGGGATACGCAGTATTTT. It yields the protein CASSQDRMLRDTQYF.

The CDR3 loop reads CATSRRGDSSYNEQFF. In nucleotides, the CDR3 is TGTGCCACCAGTAGGCGGGGGGACAGCTCCTACAATGAGCAGTTCTTC. This rearrangement joins TRBV19 to TRBJ2-1, with TRBD2 as a possible D gene (8 bases). Germline loops: CDR1 LNHDA, CDR2 SQIVND (reference sequence). Trimming stripped 10 bases from V and 0 bases from J, with 19 bases between. There are 16 residues in the CDR3.

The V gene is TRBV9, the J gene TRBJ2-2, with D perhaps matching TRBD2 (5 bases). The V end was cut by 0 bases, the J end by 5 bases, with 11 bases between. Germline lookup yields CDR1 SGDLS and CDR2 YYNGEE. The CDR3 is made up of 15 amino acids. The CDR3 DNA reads TGTGCCAGCAGCGTAGGGCTAGGCGGGACCGGGGAGCTGTTTTTT. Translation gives CASSVGLGGTGELFF.

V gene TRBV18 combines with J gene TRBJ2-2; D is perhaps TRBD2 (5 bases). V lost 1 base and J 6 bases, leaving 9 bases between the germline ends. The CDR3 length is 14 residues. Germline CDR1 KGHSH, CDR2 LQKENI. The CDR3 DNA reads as TGTGCCAGCTCACCACTCCAGGAGGCCGGGGAGCTGTTTTTT. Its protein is CASSPLQEAGELFF.

CDR3 in DNA: TGTGCCAGCACCTCGGACCCAGGGTTAAATGGCTACACCTTC. Translation gives CASTSDPGLNGYTF. This chain connects TRBV28 to TRBJ1-2; a possible D gene is TRBD1 (5 bases). Trimming left V 7 bases short and J 6 bases short, with 18 bases between. There are 14 residues in the CDR3. The germline V gene has CDR1 MDHEN and CDR2 SYDVKM.

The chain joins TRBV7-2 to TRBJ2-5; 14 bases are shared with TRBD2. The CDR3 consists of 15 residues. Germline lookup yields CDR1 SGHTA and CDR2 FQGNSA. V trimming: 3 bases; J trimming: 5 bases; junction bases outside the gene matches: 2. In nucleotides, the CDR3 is TGTGCCAGCAGCTTGACTAGCGGGGGGGCGGAGACCCAGTACTTC. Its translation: CASSLTSGGAETQYF.

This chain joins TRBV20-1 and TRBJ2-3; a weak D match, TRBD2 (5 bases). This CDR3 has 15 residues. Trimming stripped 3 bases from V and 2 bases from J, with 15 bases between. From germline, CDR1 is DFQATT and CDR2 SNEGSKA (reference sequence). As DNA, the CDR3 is TGCAGTGCTAGTCACGGGGTGATTTCCACAGATACGCAGTATTTT. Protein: CSASHGVISTDTQYF.